The T cell receptor beta chain described here comes from a study of T-cell reconstitution after alpha-beta-depleted transplantation in children (dated by TCRdb to 2015 to 2016). About the full investigation: Using TCR repertoire profiling, the study followed T-cell immune reconstitution in a quantitative way in children after TCRalphabeta/CD19-depleted allogeneic hematopoietic cell transplantation.

This clonotype has only a few counts. Its binding antigen is unknown. No per-base quality is available; no much larger clone lies one base away. Trimming at the junction amounts to 6 bases on V and 2 bases on J, and the germline ends lie 14 bases apart. Taken from the germline V gene, the CDR1 and CDR2 loops are MNHEY and SVGEGT. The CDR3 spans 14 residues, from the cysteine through the valine. CDR3 DNA is the only sequence kept; it has 42 bases, read in frame from the first base. Library preparation employed PCR. The listed sequencing device is Illumina HiSeq 2500. Molecular barcoding was employed in the preparation of TCR libraries, with unique molecular identifiers being used to normalize TCRbeta repertoire quantification. Starting from the raw public reads, TCRdb applied fastp trimming at Q25, assembled clones with MiXCR and retained in-frame beta chains. Each CDR3 protein appears once, grouped with its most common genes and DNA. The table for this sample lists approximately 520,000 distinct CDR3 sequences; about 31% of them were counted only once. The ten largest account for 2% to 2.5% of the sample.

Sequences were derived from PBMCs from the stem cell graft donor, sampled from the stem cell graft. The sequence was collected from a human donor who donated a stem cell graft to a child with aplastic anemia. In this chain, TRBV6-2 or TRBV6-3 is recombined with TRBJ2-7; the D gene cannot be resolved reliably. The nucleotide sequence is given as TGTGCCAGCAGCCCCATCAAGGGCACCTACGAGCAGTACGTC. This yields the protein CASSPIKGTYEQYV.